Each of the 28 T cell receptor beta chains below was sequenced from the same sample in a study of CD8+CD57+ T cells in acquired aplastic anemia (dated by TCRdb to 2016 to 2018). The run used an Illumina HiSeq 2000. Genomic DNA was used as template for profiling of TCR beta VDJ combinations and CDR3 sequences. TCRdb redid the processing of the public reads, applying fastp at Q25 and MiXCR, and retained in-frame beta chains. Entries are consolidated by CDR3 protein sequence, retaining the most common genes and DNA. The sample includes hundreds of thousands of distinct CDR3 sequences, with roughly 68% observed a single time. The top ten constitute around 4% of the sample. Source material: sorted CD4+, CD8+, or CD8+CD57+ T cells (not recorded which) from PBMCs. All receptors come from a human donor in good health, serving as a control.

With respect to this clonotype: At one end the junction does not follow the germline gene, possibly because of a read error. The V call is TRBV10-1, the J call TRBJ2-1, with TRBD1 identical over 9 bases. This CDR3 has 13 residues. Germline CDR1 and CDR2: WNHNN and SYGVQD (reference sequence). CDR3 sequence (DNA): TGCGCCAGCACTAGCTCCGGGACAGGGAAGGGGTGGTTC. Its translation is CASTSSGTGKGWF.

The rearrangement uses TRBV9 and TRBJ1-3; 7 bases line up with TRBD1. Looked up from germline, CDR1 is SGDLS and CDR2 is YYNGEE. This CDR3 is built from 15 residues. Unmatched junction bases numbered 6, after V lost 4 bases and J lost 2 bases. The CDR3 nucleotides are TGTGCCAGCAGCCTCCAGGGGGACACTGGAAACACCATATATTTT. This sequence encodes CASSLQGDTGNTIYF.

The chain combines TRBV10-1 with TRBJ1-2; D gene ambiguous. The CDR3 loop spans 13 amino acids. V shed 8 bases and J shed 7 bases, with 17 bases lying between them. Germline CDR1 WNHNN, CDR2 SYGVQD (reference sequence). The chain's CDR3 is CASRASTAGGYTF. CDR3 DNA sequence: TGCGCCAGCCGGGCCTCCACGGCAGGTGGCTACACCTTC.

Comment on this clonotype: A junction end diverges from the germline sequence, so it may reflect a read error. The chain couples TRBV7-2 to TRBJ2-7; 7 bases map to TRBD1. Germline lookup yields CDR1 SGHTA and CDR2 FQGNSA. The CDR3 totals 13 residues. CDR3 nucleotide sequence: TGTGCCAGCAGCATGGACAGGTTGAACAAGGAAGCTTTC. This sequence encodes CASSMDRLNKEAF. Supplemented by reference TRBV7-2 and TRBJ2-7, the full variable domain reads GAGVSQSPSNKVTEKGKDVELRCDPISGHTALYWYRQSLGQGLEFLIYFQGNSAPDKSGLPSDRFSAERTGGSVSTLTIQRTQQEDSAVYLCASSMDRLNKEAFGPGTRLTVT.

At least ten counts were recorded for this clonotype. J is TRBJ2-3 and V is TRBV6-6, with 8 bases fitting TRBD2. V dropped 4 bases and J dropped 8; count of bases not matched to a gene: 11. CDR1 and CDR2 (germline): MNHNY, SVGAGI (reference sequence). This CDR3 contains 15 residues. The CDR3 is CASSSRWAGGITQYF. In DNA, the CDR3 is TGTGCCAGCAGTTCCCGGTGGGCGGGGGGCATTACGCAGTATTTT.

A word on this clonotype: Relative to the germline gene, one junction end is altered; a read error may explain this. The chain couples TRBV10-3 to TRBJ1-5; D call uncertain. CDR3 length: 11 amino acids. Looked up from germline, CDR1 is ENHRY and CDR2 is SYGVKD. The CDR3 coding sequence is TGTGCCACCACCAAGGGCCAGCGCGCATTCTTT. Protein product: CATTKGQRAFF.

This clonotype was picked up one time. The chain is built from TRBV2 and TRBJ2-5, with no clear D. This CDR3 has 14 amino acids. Germline V lookup: CDR1 SNHLY, CDR2 FYNNEI. The ends were cut back, 5 bases at V and 5 bases at J, with 15 bases in the middle. CDR3 region: CASSLAAGEETQYF. In nucleotides, the CDR3 is TGTGCCAGCAGTTTGGCGGCAGGCGAGGAGACCCAGTACTTC.

The V and J genes are TRBV19 and TRBJ2-1; TRBD1 is a possible D gene (6 bases). Germline CDR1 and CDR2: LNHDA and SQIVND (reference sequence). The CDR3 contains 14 residues. With 7 bases removed from V and 4 bases from J, the gap between germline ends came to 14 bases. CDR3 loop: CASNPAGAYNEQFF. The CDR3 DNA reads as TGTGCCAGTAATCCGGCAGGGGCATACAATGAGCAGTTCTTC.

As concerns this clonotype: The junction does not match germline at one end; this may be a read error. The genes are TRBV4-3 and TRBJ2-2, with 7 bases that match TRBD1. Germline CDR1 is LGHNA and CDR2 is YSLEER. The CDR3 consists of 17 residues. CDR3 loop: CANSLTTGTANTGELFF. The CDR3, as DNA: TGCGCCAACAGCCTCACAACCGGGACAGCTAACACCGGGGAGCTGTTTTTT.

This clonotype was counted ten times or more. The CDR3 reads CATSLAEAFF. CDR3 DNA: TGTGCCACCTCCCTCGCTGAAGCTTTCTTT. This chain uses TRBV11-2 with TRBJ1-1; the D is unclear. The CDR3 runs to 10 residues. V lost 10 bases to trimming and J lost 6 bases, with 9 bases between them. Germline values: CDR1 SGHAT, CDR2 FQNNGV.

The gene calls are TRBV19 and TRBJ2-7; D call uncertain. CDR3 size: 10 residues. From germline, CDR1 is LNHDA and CDR2 SQIVND (reference sequence). Trimming took off 5 bases at V and 9 bases at J, with 8 bases between the two ends. In DNA form, the CDR3 reads TGTGCCAGTAGTCAATCTGGGCAGTACTTC. This encodes CASSQSGQYF.

The chain is built from TRBV5-1 and TRBJ2-1; TRBD1 matches at 9 bases. The J segment lost 8 bases and the V segment lost 1 base, leaving 1 base of the junction unmatched. This CDR3 is built from 13 residues. CDR1 and CDR2 (germline): SGHRS, YFSETQ. This CDR3 reads CASSLTGGDEQFF. As DNA, the CDR3 is TGCGCCAGCAGCTTGACAGGGGGCGATGAGCAGTTCTTC. The variable domain in full, with the rest retrieved from reference TRBV5-1 and TRBJ2-1, is KAGVTQTPRYLIKTRGQQVTLSCSPISGHRSVSWYQQTPGQGLQFLFEYFSETQRNKGNFPGRFSGRQFSNSRSEMNVSTLELGDSALYLCASSLTGGDEQFFGPGTRLTVL.

This clonotype was detected a few times. The V gene is TRBV9, the J gene TRBJ2-3, with D unclear. The CDR3 length is 12 residues. Trimming stripped 6 bases from V and 7 bases from J, with 12 bases between. Germline V CDR1 and CDR2: SGDLS, YYNGEE. CDR3 protein: CASNWPRNTQYF. CDR3 sequence (DNA): TGTGCCAGCAACTGGCCTAGGAATACGCAGTATTTT.

CDR3: CASSVEGRDRHFEYF. The CDR3 nucleotides read TGTGCCAGCAGCGTAGAGGGGCGGGACAGGCACTTTGAGTATTTT. The chain links TRBV9 to TRBJ2-3; 8 bases map to TRBD1. Germline V gene sequence: CDR1 SGDLS, CDR2 YYNGEE. The CDR3 consists of 15 residues. With 0 bases clipped from V and 13 bases from J, the junction kept 13 bases outside the gene matches. The variable domain in full, with the rest retrieved from reference TRBV9 and TRBJ2-3, is DSGVTQTPKHLITATGQRVTLRCSPRSGDLSVYWYQQSLDQGLQFLIQYYNGEERAKGNILERFSAQQFPDLHSELNLSSLELGDSALYFCASSVEGRDRHFEYFGPGTRLTVL.

The sample holds many counts of this clonotype. This rearrangement joins TRBV12-3 or TRBV12-4 to TRBJ2-2; TRBD2 aligns across 8 bases. The CDR3 extends over 14 amino acids. Trimming cost V 0 bases and J 6 bases; bases outside gene matches: 0. CDR3 DNA: TGTGCCAGCAGTTTAGCTAGCGGGGCCGGGGAGCTGTTTTTT. Protein product: CASSLASGAGELFF.

This clonotype was picked up many times. This chain uses TRBV7-3 with TRBJ2-3, with 8 bases lining up with TRBD1. With 4 bases clipped from V and 2 bases from J, the junction kept 5 bases outside the gene matches. The CDR3 consists of 15 residues. Germline CDR1 is SGHTA and CDR2 is FQGTGA. CDR3 sequence (DNA): TGTGCCAGCAGCTCGCCGGGACAGGCCACAGATACGCAGTATTTT. Protein product: CASSSPGQATDTQYF.

Many counts were recorded for this clonotype. The chain couples TRBV12-5 to TRBJ2-3, with TRBD2 matching 12 bases. Per germline, CDR1 LGHNT and CDR2 FRNRAP. V trimming: 6 bases; J trimming: 2 bases; junction bases outside the gene matches: 6. This CDR3 comprises 16 residues. For the CDR3, the DNA is TGTGCTAGTGGCTCGACTAGCGGGGGCTTCACAGATACGCAGTATTTT. Protein sequence: CASGSTSGGFTDTQYF.

A remark on this clonotype: At one end the junction does not follow the germline gene, possibly because of a read error. The chain carries TRBV7-3 and TRBJ1-6, with D maybe TRBD1 (5 bases). The CDR3 runs to 19 residues. Germline assignment: CDR1 SGHTA and CDR2 FQGTGA. In DNA, the CDR3 is TGCGCCAGCAGCCGCCCAGCCAGGGAACATAACGCGAATAATTCACCCCTCCACTTT. This encodes CASSRPAREHNANNSPLHF.

This chain uses TRBV5-5 with TRBJ2-7; possibly TRBD1 for D (6 bases). V lost 3 bases, J lost 1 base, and 17 bases lay in between. The germline gives CDR1 SGHKS, CDR2 YYEKEE (reference sequence). CDR3 length: 16 amino acids. CDR3 DNA sequence: TGTGCCAGCAGCTCCCGACAGGCTAGGGAGTCCTACGAGCAGTACTTC. Protein: CASSSRQARESYEQYF.

This chain uses TRBV7-3 with TRBJ2-7; TRBD2 agrees at 7 bases. Looked up from germline, CDR1 is SGHTA and CDR2 is FQGTGA. Trimming removed 1 base from V and 6 bases from J; junction bases left unmatched: 12. The CDR3 is 16 amino acids. The CDR3 DNA sequence: TGTGCCAGCAGCTTAAATCGGAGGGACTATGCCGGCGAGCAGTACTTC. Translated: CASSLNRRDYAGEQYF.

The chain links TRBV6-6 to TRBJ2-7; 7 nucleotides align to TRBD1. Germline CDR1 reads MNHNY; CDR2 reads SVGAGI (reference sequence). The CDR3 length is 14 residues. Losses at the gene ends were 5 bases for V and 0 bases for J; bases not matched to a gene: 4. The CDR3 nucleotides are TGTGCCAGCAGTCAAAGGGACAGCTCCTACGAGCAGTACTTC. Translating it yields CASSQRDSSYEQYF.

As for this clonotype: A read error may produce the germline difference seen at one junction end. The chain recombines TRBV7-8 with TRBJ1-2; D gene ambiguous. Looked up from germline, CDR1 is SGHVS and CDR2 is FQNEAQ. The CDR3 loop spans 14 amino acids. This CDR3 is CASSLGRVESYEQF. The CDR3 bases are TGTGCCAGCAGCTTAGGTCGGGTCGAGTCCTACGAGCAGTTC.

In regard to this clonotype: The junction departs from the called germline gene at one end, perhaps through a read error. The chain combines TRBV7-7 with TRBJ2-2; 7 bases agree with TRBD1. The CDR3 spans 14 residues. CDR1 is SSHAT, CDR2 FNYEAQ, per germline (reference sequence). CDR3 in DNA: TGTGCCAGCGGCTTAGTACAGGGGAACGGGGAGCTGTTTTTT. It is translated as CASGLVQGNGELFF.

This chain joins TRBV12-3 or TRBV12-4 and TRBJ1-1, with a tentative D call TRBD1 (5 bases). The CDR3 is 13 residues long. V dropped 6 bases and J dropped 4 bases, with 12 bases sitting between them. CDR3 nucleotide sequence: TGTGCCAGCAGCCCCCCCGACAGCACTGAAGCTTTCTTT. It is translated as CASSPPDSTEAFF.

A remark on this clonotype: Given the absence of the conserved phenylalanine or tryptophan at the CDR3 end, a read error is likely. It is unclear where the CDR3 begins or ends on the DNA, so no DNA is shown, and the CDR3 is as TCRdb lists it. V is TRBV7-9 and J is TRBJ1-5; the D segment call TRBD1 is taken from the table without a DNA check. Inclusive of both ends, the CDR3 amounts to 13 amino acids. The germline CDR1 and CDR2 sequences are SEHNR and FQNEAQ (reference sequence). The CDR3 protein is CASSNGDRDNSPL.

This clonotype was seen a few times. The CDR3, as DNA: TGTGCCAGCTCCCGGGACATCTTTAACTATGGCTACACCTTC. It specifies CASSRDIFNYGYTF. This chain links TRBV18 with TRBJ1-2; D possibly corresponds to TRBD1 (6 bases). The CDR3 totals 14 residues. V was cut by 6 bases and J by 1 base, with 12 bases left in between. CDR1 KGHSH and CDR2 LQKENI come from the germline V gene.

This clonotype was seen a few times. The CDR3 does not close with the conserved phenylalanine or tryptophan, likely indicating a read error. The DNA is omitted, as the CDR3 cannot be located on it reliably, and the CDR3 follows TCRdb's listing. The gene calls are TRBV7-2 and TRBJ1-1; the table's D call of TRBD1 was not tested on the DNA. Germline loops: CDR1 SGHTA, CDR2 FQGNSA. The CDR3 is 13 amino acids in total, end residues counted. This chain's CDR3 is CASSLAAGQGSLY.

The J gene is TRBJ1-6, the V gene TRBV5-6; no clear D gene. Germline V gene sequence: CDR1 SGHDT, CDR2 YYEEEE. The CDR3 extends over 14 amino acids. Trimming cost V 4 bases and J 6 bases, with 11 bases left between them. CDR3 coding DNA: TGTGCCAGCAGCGCTTACCGGGGTAATTCACCCCTCCACTTT. Amino acid sequence: CASSAYRGNSPLHF.